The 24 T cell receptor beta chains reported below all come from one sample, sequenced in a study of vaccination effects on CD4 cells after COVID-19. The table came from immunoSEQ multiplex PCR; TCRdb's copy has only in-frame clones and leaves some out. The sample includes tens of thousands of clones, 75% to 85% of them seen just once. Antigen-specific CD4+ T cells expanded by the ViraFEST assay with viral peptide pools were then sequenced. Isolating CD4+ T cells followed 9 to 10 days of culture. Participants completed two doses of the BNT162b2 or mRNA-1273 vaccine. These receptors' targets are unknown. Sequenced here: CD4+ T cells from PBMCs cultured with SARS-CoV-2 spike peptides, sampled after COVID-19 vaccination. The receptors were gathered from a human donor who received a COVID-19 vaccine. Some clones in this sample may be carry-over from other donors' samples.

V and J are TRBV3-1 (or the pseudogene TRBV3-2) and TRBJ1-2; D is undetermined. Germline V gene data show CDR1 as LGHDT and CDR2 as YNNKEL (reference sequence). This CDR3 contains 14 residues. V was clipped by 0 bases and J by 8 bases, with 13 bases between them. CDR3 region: CASSQDPAVPGYTF. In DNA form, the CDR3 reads TGTGCCAGCAGCCAAGATCCGGCAGTGCCAGGCTACACCTTC.

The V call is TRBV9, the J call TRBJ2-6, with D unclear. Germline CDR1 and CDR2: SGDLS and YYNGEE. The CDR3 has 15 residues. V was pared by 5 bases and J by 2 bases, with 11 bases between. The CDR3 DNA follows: TGTGCCAGCAGTGTGTGGGCGACTGGGGCCAACGTCCTGACTTTC. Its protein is CASSVWATGANVLTF.

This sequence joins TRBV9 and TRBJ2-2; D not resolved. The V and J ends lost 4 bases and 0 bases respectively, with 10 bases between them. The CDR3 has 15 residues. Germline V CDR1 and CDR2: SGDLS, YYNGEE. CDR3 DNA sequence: TGTGCCAGCAGCCCCGCCCGCGCGAACACCGGGGAGCTGTTTTTT. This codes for CASSPARANTGELFF.

CDR3 bases: TGTGCCAGCAGCTCCGACAGGGGCAGCGAAAAACTGTTTTTT. It codes for CASSSDRGSEKLFF. The rearrangement uses TRBV7-2 and TRBJ1-4; 8 nucleotides line up with TRBD1. CDR1 is SGHTA, CDR2 FQGNSA, per germline. The CDR3 totals 14 residues. Losses at the gene ends were 4 bases for V and 8 bases for J; bases not matched to a gene: 6.

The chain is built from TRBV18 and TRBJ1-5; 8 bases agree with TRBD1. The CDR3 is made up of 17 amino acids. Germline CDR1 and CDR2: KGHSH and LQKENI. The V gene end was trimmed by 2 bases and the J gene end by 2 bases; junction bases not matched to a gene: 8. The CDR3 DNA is TGTGCCAGCTCACCAAACCGGGACAGGTATGGCAATCAGCCCCAGCATTTT. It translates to CASSPNRDRYGNQPQHF.

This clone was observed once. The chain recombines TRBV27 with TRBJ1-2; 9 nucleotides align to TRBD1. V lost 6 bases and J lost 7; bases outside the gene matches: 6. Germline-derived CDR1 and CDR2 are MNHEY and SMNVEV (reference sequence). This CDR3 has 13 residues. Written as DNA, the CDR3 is TGTGCCAGCAGAGAAACAGGGGGCGGTGGCTACACCTTC. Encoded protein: CASRETGGGGYTF.

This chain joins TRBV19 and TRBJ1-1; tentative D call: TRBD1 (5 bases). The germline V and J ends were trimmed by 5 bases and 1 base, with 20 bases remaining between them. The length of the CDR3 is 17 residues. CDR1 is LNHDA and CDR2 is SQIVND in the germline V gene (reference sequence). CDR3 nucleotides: TGTGCCAGTAGTCCGAGTTCAAGGCGGGACGGGAACACTGAAGCTTTCTTT. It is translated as CASSPSSRRDGNTEAFF. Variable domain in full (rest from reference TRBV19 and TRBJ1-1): DGGITQSPKYLFRKEGQNVTLSCEQNLNHDAMYWYRQDPGQGLRLIYYSQIVNDFQKGDIAEGYSVSREKKESFPLTVTSAQKNPTAFYLCASSPSSRRDGNTEAFFGQGTRLTVV.

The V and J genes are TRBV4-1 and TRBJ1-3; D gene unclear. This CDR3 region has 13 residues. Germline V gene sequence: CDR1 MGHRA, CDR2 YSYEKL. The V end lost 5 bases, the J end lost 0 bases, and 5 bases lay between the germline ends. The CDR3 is CASSASSGNTIYF. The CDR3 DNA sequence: TGCGCCAGCAGCGCCAGCTCTGGAAACACCATATATTTT.

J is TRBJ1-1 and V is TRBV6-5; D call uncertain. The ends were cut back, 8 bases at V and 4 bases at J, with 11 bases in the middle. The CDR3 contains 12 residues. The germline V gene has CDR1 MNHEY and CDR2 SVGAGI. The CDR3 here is CASVELSTEAFF. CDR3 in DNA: TGTGCCAGCGTGGAGTTGAGCACTGAAGCTTTCTTT.

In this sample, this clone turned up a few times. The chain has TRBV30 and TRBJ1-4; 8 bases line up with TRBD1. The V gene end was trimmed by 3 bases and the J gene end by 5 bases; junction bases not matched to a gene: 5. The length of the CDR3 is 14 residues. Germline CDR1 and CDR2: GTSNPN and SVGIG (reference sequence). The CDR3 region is CAWRDQGANEKLFF. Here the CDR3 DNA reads TGTGCCTGGAGGGATCAGGGGGCGAATGAAAAACTGTTTTTT.

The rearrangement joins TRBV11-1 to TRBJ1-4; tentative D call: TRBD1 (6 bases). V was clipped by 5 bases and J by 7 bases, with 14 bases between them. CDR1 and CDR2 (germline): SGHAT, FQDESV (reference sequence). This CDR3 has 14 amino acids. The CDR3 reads CASSTQGSREKLFF. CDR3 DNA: TGTGCCAGCAGCACCCAGGGGAGTCGTGAAAAACTGTTTTTT.

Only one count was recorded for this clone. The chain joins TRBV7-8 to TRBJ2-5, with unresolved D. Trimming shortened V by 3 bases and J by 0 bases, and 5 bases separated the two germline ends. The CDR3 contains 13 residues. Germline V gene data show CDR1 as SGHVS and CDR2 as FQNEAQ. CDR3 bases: TGTGCCAGCAGCTTTTCCCACCAAGAGACCCAGTACTTC. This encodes CASSFSHQETQYF.

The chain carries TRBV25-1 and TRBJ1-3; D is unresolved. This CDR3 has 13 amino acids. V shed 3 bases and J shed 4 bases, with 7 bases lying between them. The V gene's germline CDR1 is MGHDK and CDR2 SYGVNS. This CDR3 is CASSDGYGNTIYF. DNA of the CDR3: TGTGCCAGCAGTGATGGTTACGGAAACACCATATATTTT.

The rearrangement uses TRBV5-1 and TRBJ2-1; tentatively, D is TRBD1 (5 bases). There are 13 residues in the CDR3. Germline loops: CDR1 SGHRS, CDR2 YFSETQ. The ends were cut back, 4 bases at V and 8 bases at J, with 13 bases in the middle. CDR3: CASSRGIPHEQFF. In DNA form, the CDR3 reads TGCGCCAGCAGCAGGGGAATCCCGCATGAGCAGTTCTTC.

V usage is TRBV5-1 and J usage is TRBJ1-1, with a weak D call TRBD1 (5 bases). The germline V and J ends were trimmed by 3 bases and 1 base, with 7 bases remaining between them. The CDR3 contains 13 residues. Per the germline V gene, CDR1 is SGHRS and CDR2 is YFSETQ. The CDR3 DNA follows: TGCGCCAGCAGCTCGCAGGGGAACACTGAAGCTTTCTTT. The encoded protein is CASSSQGNTEAFF.

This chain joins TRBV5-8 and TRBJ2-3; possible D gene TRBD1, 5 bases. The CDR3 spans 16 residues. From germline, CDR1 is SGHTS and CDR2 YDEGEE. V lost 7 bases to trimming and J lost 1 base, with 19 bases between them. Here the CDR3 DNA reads TGTGCCAGCCCAGGAGTTCCAGGGTATCGCACAGATACGCAGTATTTT. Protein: CASPGVPGYRTDTQYF.

This CDR3 is CASRMGNTEAFF. The CDR3 DNA sequence: TGTGCCAGCAGAATGGGTAACACTGAAGCTTTCTTT. The chain has TRBV6-5 and TRBJ1-1; D ambiguous. The V gene lost 6 bases and the J gene lost 2 bases, with 7 bases spanning the gap. The CDR3 extends over 12 amino acids. CDR1 is MNHEY, CDR2 SVGAGI, per germline.

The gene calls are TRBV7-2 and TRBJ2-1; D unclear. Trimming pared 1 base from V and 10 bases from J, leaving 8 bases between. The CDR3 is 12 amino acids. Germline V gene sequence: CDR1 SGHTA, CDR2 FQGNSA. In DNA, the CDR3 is TGTGCCAGCAGCTTAGTGGCCGGGGAGCAGTTCTTC. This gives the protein CASSLVAGEQFF.

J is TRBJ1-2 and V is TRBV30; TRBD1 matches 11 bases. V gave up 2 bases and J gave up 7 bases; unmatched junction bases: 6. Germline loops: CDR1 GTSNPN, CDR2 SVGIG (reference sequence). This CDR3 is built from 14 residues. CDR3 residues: CAWSPDRGLGGYTF. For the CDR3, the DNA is TGTGCCTGGAGTCCGGACAGGGGGCTCGGTGGCTACACCTTC. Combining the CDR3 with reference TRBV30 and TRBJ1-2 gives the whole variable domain SQTIHQWPATLVQPVGSPLSLECTVEGTSNPNLYWYRQAAGRGLQLLFYSVGIGQISSEVPQNLSASRPQDRQFILSSKKLLLSDSGFYLCAWSPDRGLGGYTFGSGTRLTVV.

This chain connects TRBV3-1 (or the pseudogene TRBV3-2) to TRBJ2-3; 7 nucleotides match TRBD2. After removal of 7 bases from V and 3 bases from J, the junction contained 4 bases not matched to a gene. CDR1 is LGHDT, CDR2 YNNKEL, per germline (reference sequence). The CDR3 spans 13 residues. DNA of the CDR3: TGTGCCAGCACCCCAGCGGGGACAGATACGCAGTATTTT. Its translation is CASTPAGTDTQYF.

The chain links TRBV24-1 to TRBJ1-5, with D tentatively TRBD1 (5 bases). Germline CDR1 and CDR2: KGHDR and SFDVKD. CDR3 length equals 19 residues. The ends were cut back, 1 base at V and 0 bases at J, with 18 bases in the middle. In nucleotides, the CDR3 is TGTGCCACCAGTGATTTTAACAGGTGGGTGTATGGTAGCAATCAGCCCCAGCATTTT. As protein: CATSDFNRWVYGSNQPQHF.

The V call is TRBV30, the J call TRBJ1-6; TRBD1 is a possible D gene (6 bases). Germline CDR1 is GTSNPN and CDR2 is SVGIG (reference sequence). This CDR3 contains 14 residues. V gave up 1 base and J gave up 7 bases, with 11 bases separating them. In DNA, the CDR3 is TGTGCCTGGAGTGAGGCAGGGGTAAATTCACCCCTCCACTTT. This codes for CAWSEAGVNSPLHF.

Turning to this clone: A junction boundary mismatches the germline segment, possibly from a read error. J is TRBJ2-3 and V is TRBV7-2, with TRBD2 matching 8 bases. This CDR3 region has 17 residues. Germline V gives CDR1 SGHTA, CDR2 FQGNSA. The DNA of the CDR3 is TGTGCCAGCAGCTTAGTCGGTACGGCGGGGGGTTCAGACACGCAGTATTTT. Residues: CASSLVGTAGGSDTQYF.

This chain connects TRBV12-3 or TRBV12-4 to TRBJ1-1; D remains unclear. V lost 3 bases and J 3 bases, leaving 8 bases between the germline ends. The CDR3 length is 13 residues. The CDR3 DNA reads TGTGCCAGCAGTTTGATTGAGGACACTGAAGCTTTCTTT. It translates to CASSLIEDTEAFF.